A selection of T cell receptor beta chains follows, all from one sample in a study of CD8+CD57+ T cells in acquired aplastic anemia. TCRdb reprocessed the reads with MiXCR, giving one entry per CDR3 protein. The table includes approximately 99,000 distinct CDR3 sequences, about half detected once. Sequencing was performed on sorted CD4+, CD8+, or CD8+CD57+ T cells (not recorded which) from PBMCs. All receptors derive from a human donor in good health, serving as a control. Both conserved end residues are part of each CDR3. Each record gives: clone size, D gene, V gene, J gene, CDR3 length, CDR3 DNA, CDR3 protein. A D gene is named only where the DNA matches it firmly. A clone size is listed for some rows: how often the clone was seen (once, few, many), or a class if it is expanded.

size: once; D: .; V: TRBV10-3; J: TRBJ2-3; length: 14; DNA: TGTGCCATCCGTGCAGGAGTAAGCACAGATACGCAGTATTTT; CDR3: CAIRAGVSTDTQYF
size: many; D: .; V: TRBV10-2; J: TRBJ1-6; length: 15; DNA: TGCGCCAGCAGTGCCAGGTGGGGGACAAATTCACCCCTCCACTTT; CDR3: CASSARWGTNSPLHF
size: once; D: TRBD1; V: TRBV5-4; J: TRBJ1-1; length: 14; DNA: TGTGCCAGCAGCTTCGGGACAGGGGGCAGTGAAGCTTTCTTT; CDR3: CASSFGTGGSEAFF
size: few; D: TRBD1; V: TRBV6-1; J: TRBJ1-1; length: 12; DNA: TGTGAGGGGGCCAGGGGGAACACTGAAGCTTTCTTT; CDR3: CEGARGNTEAFF
size: many; D: TRBD1; V: TRBV20-1; J: TRBJ1-1; length: 16; DNA: TGCAGTGCTAGAGATGTTATGGGACAGGGTGATACTGAAGCTTTCTTT; CDR3: CSARDVMGQGDTEAFF
size: .; D: TRBD2; V: TRBV25-1; J: TRBJ2-7; length: 15; DNA: TGTGCCAGCAGCAGGGGCGGGGGGATCAAAAACGAGCAGTACTTC; CDR3: CASSRGGGIKNEQYF
size: once; D: .; V: TRBV6-1; J: TRBJ1-6; length: 15; DNA: TGTGCCAGCAAAGGCTTCGGCAGGGCGGCTTCACCCCTCCACTTT; CDR3: CASKGFGRAASPLHF
size: .; D: TRBD1; V: TRBV6-1; J: TRBJ1-1; length: 15; DNA: TGTGCCAGCAGCTTCCCGGGACAGGGGGCGCTACGAGCTTTCTTT; CDR3: CASSFPGQGALRAFF
size: .; D: .; V: TRBV10-1; J: TRBJ1-2; length: 11; DNA: TGCGCCAGCAGCGAAGGATTAGGCTACACCTTC; CDR3: CASSEGLGYTF
size: many; D: .; V: TRBV4-1; J: TRBJ2-3; length: 14; DNA: TGCGCCAGCAGCCAAGTGGACAACACAGATACGCAGTATTTT; CDR3: CASSQVDNTDTQYF
size: .; D: .; V: TRBV7-8; J: TRBJ1-1; length: 13; DNA: TGTGCCAGCATTAGCGGGTTCGGCACTGAAGCTTTCTTT; CDR3: CASISGFGTEAFF
size: .; D: .; V: TRBV11-1; J: TRBJ1-5; length: 12; DNA: TGTGCCAGCAGCCAATTTGGTCAGCCCCAGCATTTT; CDR3: CASSQFGQPQHF
size: .; D: .; V: TRBV29-1; J: TRBJ1-2; length: 11; DNA: TGCAGCGTTGGAGAAGACTATGGCTACACCTTC; CDR3: CSVGEDYGYTF
size: few; D: .; V: TRBV4-2; J: TRBJ1-3; length: 17; DNA: TGTGCCAGCAGCCCTCTTGTGCCAGACCCCTCTGGAAACACCATATATTTT; CDR3: CASSPLVPDPSGNTIYF
size: .; D: TRBD1; V: TRBV4-2; J: TRBJ1-1; length: 16; DNA: TGTGCCAGCAGCCTGTCGAGAGGACAGGGGGCAGCTGAAGCTTTCTTT; CDR3: CASSLSRGQGAAEAFF
size: .; D: .; V: TRBV30; J: TRBJ2-7; length: 12; DNA: TGTGCCTGGAGTGTTTCGGGGTGGGAGCAGTACTTC; CDR3: CAWSVSGWEQYF
size: .; D: .; V: TRBV6-2/TRBV6-3; J: TRBJ1-1; length: 11; DNA: TGTGCCAGCAGTTACGCAGCTGAAGCTTTCTTT; CDR3: CASSYAAEAFF
size: .; D: TRBD1; V: TRBV5-1; J: TRBJ1-2; length: 16; DNA: TGCGCCAGCAGCCCCGGACAGGTTACGACGCCGGGAGGCTACACCTTC; CDR3: CASSPGQVTTPGGYTF
size: many; D: .; V: TRBV2; J: TRBJ2-2; length: 13; DNA: TGTGCCAGCAGCGGGGGGAACACCGGGGAGCTGTTTTTT; CDR3: CASSGGNTGELFF
size: few; D: .; V: TRBV15; J: TRBJ2-1; length: 13; DNA: TGTGCCACCAGCAGAGGAGACGGCAATGAGCAGTTCTTC; CDR3: CATSRGDGNEQFF
size: .; D: .; V: TRBV7-7; J: TRBJ2-6; length: 16; DNA: TGTGCTAGCAGCTTAGGAGCAGGTGCTGGGGCCAACGTCCTGACTTTC; CDR3: CASSLGAGAGANVLTF
size: .; D: .; V: TRBV6-5; J: TRBJ1-6; length: 14; DNA: TGTGCCAGCAGTTACGGTGGCGGGGGTTCACCCCTCCACTTT; CDR3: CASSYGGGGSPLHF
size: many; D: TRBD1; V: TRBV4-3; J: TRBJ1-2; length: 14; DNA: TGCGCCAGCAGCCCAGATAGACAGGGTGGTGGCTACACCTTC; CDR3: CASSPDRQGGGYTF
size: .; D: .; V: TRBV24-1; J: TRBJ1-2; length: 13; DNA: TGTGCCACCAGTGATGAAGCAGGGTATGGCTACACCTTC; CDR3: CATSDEAGYGYTF
size: many; D: .; V: TRBV10-2; J: TRBJ1-3; length: 14; DNA: TGCGCCAGCAGTGGGCCAGAAGGTGGAAACACCATATATTTT; CDR3: CASSGPEGGNTIYF
size: .; D: TRBD1; V: TRBV15; J: TRBJ1-6; length: 15; DNA: TGTGCCACCAAATTCGGGACAGGGGATAATTCACCCCTCCACTTT; CDR3: CATKFGTGDNSPLHF
size: many; D: TRBD1; V: TRBV12-3/TRBV12-4; J: TRBJ2-2; length: 15; DNA: TGTGCCAGCAGTTTAAGGACAGGGAACACCGGGGAGCTGTTTTTT; CDR3: CASSLRTGNTGELFF
size: .; D: .; V: TRBV19; J: TRBJ1-6; length: 15; DNA: TGTGCCAGTAGTTGGGGGCAGGGAGTAAATTCACCCCTCCACTTT; CDR3: CASSWGQGVNSPLHF
size: .; D: TRBD1; V: TRBV29-1; J: TRBJ2-7; length: 13; DNA: TGCAGCTTAGGAGGACAGGGGAGATACGAGCAGTACTTC; CDR3: CSLGGQGRYEQYF
size: .; D: TRBD2; V: TRBV7-9; J: TRBJ2-2; length: 15; DNA: TGTGCCAGCAGCCCAAGCGGGACGAACACCGGGGAGCTGTTTTTT; CDR3: CASSPSGTNTGELFF
size: many; D: .; V: TRBV15; J: TRBJ2-7; length: 15; DNA: TGTGCCACCAGCCCCCTCTACAGGGAATCCTACGAGCAGTACTTC; CDR3: CATSPLYRESYEQYF
size: few; D: .; V: TRBV20-1; J: TRBJ1-3; length: 12; DNA: TGCAGTGCTGTGATAGATGGAAACACCATATATTTT; CDR3: CSAVIDGNTIYF
size: many; D: .; V: TRBV30; J: TRBJ2-3; length: 14; DNA: TGTGCCTGGAGTGTCGGGCAGGTGGCAGATACGCAGTATTTT; CDR3: CAWSVGQVADTQYF
size: .; D: .; V: TRBV12-3/TRBV12-4; J: TRBJ1-2; length: 16; DNA: TGTGCCAGCAGTTTAACGACAGGACAACCTAACTATGGCTACACCTTC; CDR3: CASSLTTGQPNYGYTF
size: .; D: .; V: TRBV25-1; J: TRBJ2-1; length: 13; DNA: TGTGCCAGCAGTGAACGGCTATTGGATGAGCAGTTCTTC; CDR3: CASSERLLDEQFF
size: once; D: .; V: TRBV5-1; J: TRBJ1-3; length: 15; DNA: TGCGCCAGCAGCTTTGGCCTCACGAGGGGAAACACCATATATTTT; CDR3: CASSFGLTRGNTIYF
size: .; D: TRBD1; V: TRBV10-3; J: TRBJ2-7; length: 15; DNA: TGTGCCATCACCCCAGGGCCGGACAGGGGCCACGAGCAGTACTTC; CDR3: CAITPGPDRGHEQYF
size: few; D: .; V: TRBV30; J: TRBJ2-4; length: 13; DNA: TGTGCCAGAAGGTCCTCAGGGGAAAACATTCAGTACTTC; CDR3: CARRSSGENIQYF
size: many; D: .; V: TRBV5-6; J: TRBJ1-1; length: 15; DNA: TGTGCCAGCAGCGCGGAAACGGAGGGGCACACTGAAGCTTTCTTT; CDR3: CASSAETEGHTEAFF
size: .; D: .; V: TRBV19; J: TRBJ2-5; length: 13; DNA: TGTGCCAGTAGTCCCCAGGGCGGAGAGACCCGGTACTTC; CDR3: CASSPQGGETRYF
size: few; D: .; V: TRBV10-2; J: TRBJ2-2; length: 15; DNA: TGCGCCAGCAGGGGGGGGGGGCGGAACACCGGGGAGCTGTTTTTT; CDR3: CASRGGGRNTGELFF
size: few; D: .; V: TRBV20-1; J: TRBJ2-6; length: 17; DNA: TGCAGTGCTAGAGGCTCGCTAGGGGCGGGAGGGGCCAACGTCCTGACTTTC; CDR3: CSARGSLGAGGANVLTF
size: .; D: TRBD2; V: TRBV7-3; J: TRBJ2-3; length: 15; DNA: TGTGCCAGCAGCCTAACGGGGGGTTACACAGATACGCAGTATTTT; CDR3: CASSLTGGYTDTQYF
size: .; D: .; V: TRBV9; J: TRBJ1-2; length: 15; DNA: TGTGCCAGCAGCGTAACTAGCGGGGGGGCCTATGGCTACACCTTC; CDR3: CASSVTSGGAYGYTF
size: .; D: .; V: TRBV29-1; J: TRBJ2-7; length: 11; DNA: TGCAGCGTTCGGTACTCCTACGAGCAGTACTTC; CDR3: CSVRYSYEQYF
size: many; D: .; V: TRBV12-3/TRBV12-4; J: TRBJ1-2; length: 15; DNA: TGTGCCAGCAGTCCCGACAGGCCGTTTCTCTATGGCTACACCTTC; CDR3: CASSPDRPFLYGYTF
size: many; D: .; V: TRBV7-8; J: TRBJ2-2; length: 17; DNA: TGTGCCAGCAGCCTAGGCCGTCAAGGGATCTCTAGCGGGGAGCTGTTTTTT; CDR3: CASSLGRQGISSGELFF
size: .; D: .; V: TRBV2; J: TRBJ1-1; length: 14; DNA: TGTGCCAGCAGTGCAATGGTCAGGAACACTGAAGCTTTCTTT; CDR3: CASSAMVRNTEAFF
size: many; D: .; V: TRBV3-1; J: TRBJ1-2; length: 16; DNA: TGTGCCAGCAGCCAGATCGGACGGGAGACTAACTATGGCTACACCTTC; CDR3: CASSQIGRETNYGYTF
size: .; D: TRBD1; V: TRBV15; J: TRBJ1-2; length: 14; DNA: TGTGCCACCAGCAGAGAGAACAGGGGGCATGGCTACACCTTC; CDR3: CATSRENRGHGYTF
size: medium-sized; D: .; V: TRBV29-1; J: TRBJ2-1; length: 12; DNA: TGCAGCGTGAACGTTGGAACGTATGAGCAGTTCTTC; CDR3: CSVNVGTYEQFF